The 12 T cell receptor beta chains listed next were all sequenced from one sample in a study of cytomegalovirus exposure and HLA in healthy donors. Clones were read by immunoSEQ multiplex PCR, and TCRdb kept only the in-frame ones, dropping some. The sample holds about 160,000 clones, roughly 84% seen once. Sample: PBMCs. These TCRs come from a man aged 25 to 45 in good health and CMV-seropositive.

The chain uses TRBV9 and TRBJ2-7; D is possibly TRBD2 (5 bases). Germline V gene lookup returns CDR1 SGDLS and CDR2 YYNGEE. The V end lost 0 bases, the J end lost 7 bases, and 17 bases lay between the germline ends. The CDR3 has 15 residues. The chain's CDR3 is CASSVGSRTVGEQYF. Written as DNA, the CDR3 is TGTGCCAGCAGCGTAGGAAGTAGGACTGTGGGGGAGCAGTACTTC.

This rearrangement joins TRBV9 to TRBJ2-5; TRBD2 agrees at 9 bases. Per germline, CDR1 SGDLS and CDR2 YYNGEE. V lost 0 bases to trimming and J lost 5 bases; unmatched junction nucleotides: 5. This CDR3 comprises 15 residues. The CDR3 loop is CASSVVGLAWETQYF. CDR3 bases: TGTGCCAGCAGCGTAGTGGGACTAGCTTGGGAGACCCAGTACTTC.

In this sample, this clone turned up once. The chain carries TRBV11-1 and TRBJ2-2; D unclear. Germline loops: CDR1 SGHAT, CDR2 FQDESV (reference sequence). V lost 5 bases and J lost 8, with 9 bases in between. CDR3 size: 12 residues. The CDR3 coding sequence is TGTGCCAGCAGCCCATCTATGGGGGAGCTGTTTTTT. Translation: CASSPSMGELFF.

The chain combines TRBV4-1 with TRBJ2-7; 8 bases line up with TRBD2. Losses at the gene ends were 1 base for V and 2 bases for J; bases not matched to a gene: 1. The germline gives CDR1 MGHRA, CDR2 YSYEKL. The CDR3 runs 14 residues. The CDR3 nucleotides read TGCGCCAGCAGCCAAGTAGCGGGGACCTACGAGCAGTACTTC. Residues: CASSQVAGTYEQYF.

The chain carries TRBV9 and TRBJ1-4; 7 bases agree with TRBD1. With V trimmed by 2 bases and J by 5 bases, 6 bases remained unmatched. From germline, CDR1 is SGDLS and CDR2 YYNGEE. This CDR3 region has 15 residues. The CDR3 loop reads CASSVSGQQNEKLFF. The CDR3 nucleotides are TGTGCCAGCAGCGTTTCGGGACAGCAAAATGAAAAACTGTTTTTT.

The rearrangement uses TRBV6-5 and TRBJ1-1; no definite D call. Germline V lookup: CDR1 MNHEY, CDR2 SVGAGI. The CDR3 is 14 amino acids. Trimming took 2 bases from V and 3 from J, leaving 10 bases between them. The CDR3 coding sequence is TGTGCCAGCAGTTACGAGGGTTGGGACACTGAAGCTTTCTTT. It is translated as CASSYEGWDTEAFF.

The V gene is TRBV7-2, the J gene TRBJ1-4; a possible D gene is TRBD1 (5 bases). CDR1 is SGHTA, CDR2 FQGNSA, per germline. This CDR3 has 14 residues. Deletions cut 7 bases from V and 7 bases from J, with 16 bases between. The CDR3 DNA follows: TGTGCCAGCAAACTGGACAATCATAGTGAAAAACTGTTTTTT. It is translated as CASKLDNHSEKLFF. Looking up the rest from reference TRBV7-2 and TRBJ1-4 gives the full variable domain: GAGVSQSPSNKVTEKGKDVELRCDPISGHTALYWYRQSLGQGLEFLIYFQGNSAPDKSGLPSDRFSAERTGGSVSTLTIQRTQQEDSAVYLCASKLDNHSEKLFFGSGTQLSVL.

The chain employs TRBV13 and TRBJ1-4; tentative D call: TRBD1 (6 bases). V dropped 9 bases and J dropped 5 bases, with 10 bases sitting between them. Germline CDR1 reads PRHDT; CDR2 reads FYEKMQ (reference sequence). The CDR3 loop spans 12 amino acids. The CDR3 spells CASRRGNEKLFF. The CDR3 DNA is TGTGCCAGTCGCAGGGGAAATGAAAAACTGTTTTTT.

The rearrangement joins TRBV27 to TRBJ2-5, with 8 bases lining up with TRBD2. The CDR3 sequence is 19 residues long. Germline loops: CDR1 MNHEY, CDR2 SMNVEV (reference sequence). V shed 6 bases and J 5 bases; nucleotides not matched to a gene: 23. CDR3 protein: CASRSRFNPRRGARETQYF. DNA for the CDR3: TGTGCCAGCAGATCCCGGTTTAACCCCCGGCGGGGGGCGCGGGAGACCCAGTACTTC.

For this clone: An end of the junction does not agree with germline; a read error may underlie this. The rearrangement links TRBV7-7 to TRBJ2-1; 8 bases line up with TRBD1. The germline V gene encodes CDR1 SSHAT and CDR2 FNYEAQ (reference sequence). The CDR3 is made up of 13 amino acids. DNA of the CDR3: TGTGCTAGCAGCCCGACCGAGGACAGGGCCCAGTTCTTC. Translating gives CASSPTEDRAQFF. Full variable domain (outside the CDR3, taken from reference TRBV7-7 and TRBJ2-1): GAGVSQSPRYKVTKRGQDVTLRCDPISSHATLYWYQQALGQGPEFLTYFNYEAQPDKSGLPSDRFSAERPEGSISTLTIQRTEQRDSAMYRCASSPTEDRAQFFGPGTRLTVL.

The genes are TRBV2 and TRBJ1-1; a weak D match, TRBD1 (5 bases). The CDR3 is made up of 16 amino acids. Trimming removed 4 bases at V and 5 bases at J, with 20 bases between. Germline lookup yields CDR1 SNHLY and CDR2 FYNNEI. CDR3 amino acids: CASSAIPGGRSTEAFF. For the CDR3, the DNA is TGTGCCAGCAGTGCCATCCCCGGGGGGAGGTCAACTGAAGCTTTCTTT.

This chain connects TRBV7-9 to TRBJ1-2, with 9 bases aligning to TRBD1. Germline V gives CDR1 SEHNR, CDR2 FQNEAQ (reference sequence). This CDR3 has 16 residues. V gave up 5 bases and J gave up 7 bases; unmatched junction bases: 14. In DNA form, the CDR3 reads TGTGCCAGCAGCCCGTCCTTGCATACAGGGGGCGTTGGCTACACCTTC. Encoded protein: CASSPSLHTGGVGYTF.